One and the same sample provided the 28 T cell receptor beta chains below, sequenced in a study of cytomegalovirus exposure and HLA in healthy donors. PCR used 60 Vbeta primers and 13 Jbeta primers. Clones were sequenced by immunoSEQ multiplex PCR, and TCRdb holds only the in-frame ones, with some missing. The top ten clones hold around 1.9% of a sample with about 140,000 clones, roughly three fifths of them seen once. The sample comprised PBMCs. The receptor set was obtained from a male donor in good health and CMV-seronegative.

The chain carries TRBV30 and TRBJ1-6; TRBD1 agrees at 7 bases. The CDR3 has 14 amino acids. Trimming at V came to 2 bases and at J to 9 bases, leaving 7 bases not matched to a gene. Germline CDR1 and CDR2: GTSNPN and SVGIG (reference sequence). In DNA form, the CDR3 reads TGTGCCTGGAGTCGAGACAGGGAATCTTCACCCCTCCACTTT. This encodes CAWSRDRESSPLHF. The whole variable domain, filled in from reference TRBV30 and TRBJ1-6, reads SQTIHQWPATLVQPVGSPLSLECTVEGTSNPNLYWYRQAAGRGLQLLFYSVGIGQISSEVPQNLSASRPQDRQFILSSKKLLLSDSGFYLCAWSRDRESSPLHFGNGTRLTVT.

The chain has TRBV19 and TRBJ1-6; unclear D gene. CDR1 is LNHDA and CDR2 is SQIVND in the germline V gene (reference sequence). Trimming removed 6 bases at V and 0 bases at J, with 6 bases between. The CDR3 runs 14 residues. This CDR3 is CASSASSYNSPLHF. CDR3 DNA sequence: TGTGCCAGTAGCGCCAGCTCCTATAATTCACCCCTCCACTTT.

The chain is built from TRBV5-1 and TRBJ2-3; D is perhaps TRBD1 (5 bases). There are 17 residues in the CDR3. V was cut by 3 bases and J by 1 base, with 18 bases left in between. The germline V gene has CDR1 SGHRS and CDR2 YFSETQ. The CDR3 protein is CASSSLQTDRRTDTQYF. The CDR3 nucleotides are TGCGCCAGCAGCTCCTTACAGACAGACAGACGCACAGATACGCAGTATTTT. Together with reference TRBV5-1 and TRBJ2-3, the CDR3 gives the full variable domain: KAGVTQTPRYLIKTRGQQVTLSCSPISGHRSVSWYQQTPGQGLQFLFEYFSETQRNKGNFPGRFSGRQFSNSRSEMNVSTLELGDSALYLCASSSLQTDRRTDTQYFGPGTRLTVL.

This rearrangement joins TRBV4-3 to TRBJ1-3, with a possible D match to TRBD1 (6 bases). V was cut by 2 bases and J by 0 bases, with 11 bases left in between. The CDR3 has 16 amino acids. Germline CDR1 and CDR2: LGHNA and YSLEER. The CDR3 region is CASSQHRESSGNTIYF. CDR3 nucleotide sequence: TGCGCCAGCAGCCAACACAGGGAGAGCTCTGGAAACACCATATATTTT.

This clone was counted a few times. V is TRBV5-1 and J is TRBJ1-5; no clear D gene. Between the trimmed V and J ends, which lost 4 bases and 2 bases, there was a span of 13 bases. This CDR3 has 15 residues. Germline V lookup: CDR1 SGHRS, CDR2 YFSETQ. The CDR3 loop reads CASSSGEGGNQPQHF. DNA of the CDR3: TGCGCCAGCAGCAGCGGGGAGGGAGGCAATCAGCCCCAGCATTTT. Looking up the rest from reference TRBV5-1 and TRBJ1-5 gives the full variable domain: KAGVTQTPRYLIKTRGQQVTLSCSPISGHRSVSWYQQTPGQGLQFLFEYFSETQRNKGNFPGRFSGRQFSNSRSEMNVSTLELGDSALYLCASSSGEGGNQPQHFGDGTRLSIL.

This clone has only a few counts. V is TRBV6-1 and J is TRBJ2-7; D not resolved. The CDR3 runs 12 residues. V lost 6 bases and J 5 bases, leaving 11 bases between the germline ends. The germline CDR1 and CDR2 sequences are MNHNS and SASEGT. The CDR3 nucleotides are TGTGCCAGCAGCACCCCGGCGGACGAGCAGTACTTC. It codes for CASSTPADEQYF.

This clone was observed a handful of times. This sequence joins TRBV7-9 and TRBJ2-1; 7 nucleotides agree with TRBD1. Germline loops: CDR1 SEHNR, CDR2 FQNEAQ (reference sequence). The CDR3 runs to 13 residues. J gave up 15 bases and V 4 bases, and 12 bases lay outside the gene matches. CDR3: CASSWPGQKSAFF. The CDR3 nucleotides read TGTGCCAGCAGCTGGCCGGGACAGAAGAGCGCGTTCTTC.

This clone came up a few times. CDR3 sequence: CASSGPPTKVDTQYF. CDR3 in DNA: TGTGCCAGCAGTGGCCCCCCGACTAAGGTAGATACGCAGTATTTT. The chain recombines TRBV6-1 with TRBJ2-3; D is perhaps TRBD2 (5 bases). The V end lost 4 bases, the J end lost 5 bases, and 16 bases lay between the germline ends. The CDR3 extends over 15 amino acids. The germline V gene has CDR1 MNHNS and CDR2 SASEGT.

The chain combines TRBV4-1 with TRBJ1-5, with D possibly being TRBD1 (5 bases). The CDR3 extends over 16 amino acids. Between the trimmed V and J ends, which lost 0 bases and 7 bases, there was a span of 16 bases. CDR1 and CDR2 (germline): MGHRA, YSYEKL. CDR3 sequence (DNA): TGCGCCAGCAGCCAAGACACCAGGGTGGGCGGACAGCCCCAGCATTTT. It encodes CASSQDTRVGGQPQHF.

This chain joins TRBV6-1 and TRBJ2-7; D is undetermined. Trimming left V 1 base short and J 2 bases short, with 9 bases between. Germline CDR1 is MNHNS and CDR2 is SASEGT. The CDR3 spans 14 residues. CDR3 sequence: CASSEVAVTYEQYF. The CDR3, as DNA: TGTGCCAGCAGTGAAGTGGCGGTTACCTACGAGCAGTACTTC.

This clone has a handful of counts. CDR3 sequence: CASSPSHHTQYF. DNA for the CDR3: TGTGCCAGCAGTCCTTCACATCATACGCAGTATTTT. The genes are TRBV28 and TRBJ2-3, with no clear D. The germline V gene encodes CDR1 MDHEN and CDR2 SYDVKM. The CDR3 loop spans 12 amino acids. Between the trimmed V and J ends, which lost 5 bases and 7 bases, there was a span of 10 bases.

V usage is TRBV29-1 and J usage is TRBJ2-7; D gene ambiguous. The CDR3 covers 12 residues. Germline V gene data show CDR1 as SQVTM and CDR2 as ANQGSEA. The V end lost 4 bases, the J end lost 2 bases, and 9 bases lay between the germline ends. CDR3: CSVGSSPYEQYF. The CDR3 nucleotides are TGCAGCGTTGGTTCTAGTCCCTACGAGCAGTACTTC.

This clone was counted between two and nine times. This sequence joins TRBV25-1 and TRBJ2-3, with D possibly being TRBD2 (6 bases). V dropped 6 bases and J dropped 0 bases, with 10 bases sitting between them. Germline CDR1 is MGHDK and CDR2 is SYGVNS. The CDR3 sequence is 14 residues long. CDR3 region: CASSGGLSTDTQYF. CDR3 nucleotides: TGTGCCAGCAGCGGGGGACTCAGCACAGATACGCAGTATTTT.

Worth noting for this clone: This CDR3 is missing its conserved last phenylalanine or tryptophan, likely due to a read error. The rearrangement joins TRBV29-1 to TRBJ1-1; 10 bases are a match to TRBD1. The length of the CDR3 is 14 residues. The ends lost 5 bases at V and 3 bases at J; junction bases unmatched: 6. Germline-derived CDR1 and CDR2 are SQVTM and ANQGSEA. The CDR3 loop reads CSVQDRGRYTEAFL. In DNA form, the CDR3 reads TGCAGCGTTCAGGACAGGGGGAGGTACACTGAAGCTTTCTTG.

This clone was counted a few times. The rearrangement links TRBV4-1 to TRBJ1-2; D unclear. CDR3 length: 14 residues. The V end lost 3 bases, the J end lost 4 bases, and 12 bases lay between the germline ends. CDR1 is MGHRA and CDR2 is YSYEKL in the germline V gene. The CDR3 here is CASSQGALSYGYTF. The CDR3 DNA sequence: TGCGCCAGCAGCCAGGGAGCGCTCTCCTATGGCTACACCTTC.

The V and J genes are TRBV28 and TRBJ2-2, with a possible D match to TRBD1 (6 bases). V lost 3 bases to trimming and J lost 0 bases, with 14 bases between them. The CDR3 consists of 17 residues. Germline CDR1 reads MDHEN; CDR2 reads SYDVKM. The CDR3 bases are TGTGCCAGCAGTTTCGCCCACAGGGCAACGAACACCGGGGAGCTGTTTTTT. This encodes CASSFAHRATNTGELFF.

This clone was counted only a few times. This chain links TRBV5-1 with TRBJ1-4; 8 bases map to TRBD1. Germline-derived CDR1 and CDR2 are SGHRS and YFSETQ. J was trimmed by 10 bases and V by 4 bases; bases with no gene match: 12. The CDR3 covers 15 residues. CDR3 sequence: CASSPSPGQAGKLFF. As DNA, the CDR3 is TGCGCCAGCAGCCCCAGCCCGGGACAGGCTGGAAAACTGTTTTTT.

As to this clone: A junction boundary mismatches the germline segment, possibly from a read error. The CDR3 nucleotides read TGTGCCAGTAGTGGGAGACAGGGGTATAGTTCACCCCTCCACTTT. Encoded protein: CASSGRQGYSSPLHF. The genes are TRBV19 and TRBJ1-6, with 8 nucleotides matching TRBD1. This CDR3 is 15 amino acids long. Germline assignment: CDR1 LNHDA and CDR2 SQIVND (reference sequence).

This clone was counted at least ten times. The chain carries TRBV7-8 and TRBJ1-2; weak D call: TRBD1 (5 bases). V gave up 5 bases and J gave up 4 bases, with 17 bases separating them. CDR3 size: 15 residues. Germline V gene data show CDR1 as SGHVS and CDR2 as FQNEAQ. CDR3 sequence (DNA): TGTGCCAGCAGCATTGACAGAAGACCTCCCTATGGCTACACCTTC. Protein product: CASSIDRRPPYGYTF.

The chain links TRBV13 to TRBJ2-3, with TRBD2 as a possible D gene (5 bases). The ends were cut back, 6 bases at V and 0 bases at J, with 10 bases in the middle. Per the germline V gene, CDR1 is PRHDT and CDR2 is FYEKMQ (reference sequence). There are 14 residues in the CDR3. CDR3 loop: CASSGSGSTDTQYF. The CDR3 DNA is TGTGCCAGCAGTGGTTCGGGAAGCACAGATACGCAGTATTTT.

There are a few counts of this clone. This rearrangement joins TRBV28 to TRBJ2-7; tentative D call: TRBD1 (5 bases). Trimming cost V 7 bases and J 2 bases, with 18 bases left between them. CDR1 and CDR2 from the germline V gene are MDHEN and SYDVKM. The CDR3 sequence is 15 residues long. CDR3 DNA: TGTGCCAGCACCCCTGCAGGGCGGCGAACCTACGAGCAGTACTTC. It yields the protein CASTPAGRRTYEQYF.

This chain connects TRBV11-2 to TRBJ1-5; no clear D. Germline values: CDR1 SGHAT, CDR2 FQNNGV. Trimming took off 1 base at V and 4 bases at J, with 11 bases between the two ends. This CDR3 contains 15 residues. CDR3 loop: CASSLGPGLNQPQHF. As DNA, the CDR3 is TGTGCCAGCAGCTTAGGGCCGGGATTGAATCAGCCCCAGCATTTT.

This chain uses TRBV5-4 with TRBJ2-3; 8 positions agree with TRBD2. V shed 0 bases and J 1 base; nucleotides not matched to a gene: 10. The germline CDR1 and CDR2 sequences are SGHNT and YYREEE (reference sequence). The CDR3 sequence is 18 residues long. CDR3 sequence reads: CASSLEGWGRGGTDTQYF. The CDR3 nucleotides are TGTGCCAGCAGCTTGGAGGGGTGGGGGCGGGGGGGCACAGATACGCAGTATTTT.

This chain joins TRBV28 and TRBJ1-2, with 12 bases aligning to TRBD1. This CDR3 has 13 residues. V lost 5 bases to trimming and J lost 8 bases; unmatched junction nucleotides: 3. Germline CDR1 and CDR2: MDHEN and SYDVKM. The CDR3 here is CASSGTGGGGYTF. In DNA, the CDR3 is TGTGCCAGCAGTGGGACAGGGGGCGGGGGCTACACCTTC.

The chain links TRBV6-1 to TRBJ1-1; D gene ambiguous. The CDR3 runs 14 residues. V was trimmed by 4 bases and J by 0 bases, leaving 9 bases between them. Germline values: CDR1 MNHNS, CDR2 SASEGT. The CDR3 sequence: CASSGQTVNTEAFF. The CDR3 DNA is TGTGCCAGCAGTGGGCAAACAGTGAACACTGAAGCTTTCTTT.

The gene calls are TRBV5-4 and TRBJ2-3, with 12 bases lining up with TRBD2. CDR3 length: 18 residues. V lost 5 bases, J lost 3 bases, and 13 bases stayed unmatched. CDR1 SGHNT and CDR2 YYREEE come from the germline V gene (reference sequence). CDR3 DNA sequence: TGTGCCAGCAGTCAAGGACTAGCGGGGAGTCAGGGGACAGATACGCAGTATTTT. It yields the protein CASSQGLAGSQGTDTQYF.

The chain is built from TRBV6-1 and TRBJ1-3; tentatively, D is TRBD1 (5 bases). Germline V CDR1 and CDR2: MNHNS, SASEGT. This CDR3 has 15 residues. Trimming took 7 bases from V and 0 from J, leaving 13 bases between them. In DNA, the CDR3 is TGTGCCAGCATGGGAGGGGTCGTCTCTGGAAACACCATATATTTT. Encoded protein: CASMGGVVSGNTIYF.

There are a few counts of this clone. CDR3 amino acids: CASRQSGAYYNEQFF. The CDR3 nucleotides read TGTGCCAGCAGACAAAGCGGGGCCTACTACAATGAGCAGTTCTTC. The chain uses TRBV11-2 and TRBJ2-1, with 7 bases aligning to TRBD2. CDR1 and CDR2 (germline): SGHAT, FQNNGV. CDR3 length: 15 amino acids. V was clipped by 6 bases and J by 3 bases; unmatched bases: 8.